This TCR beta chain was sequenced during a study of cytomegalovirus exposure and HLA in healthy donors (dated by TCRdb to the late 2010s). Some background on the complete study: An earlier analysis of some 500 of the donors reported 250 to 300 Gb of sequence data and 100 million to 130 million unique TCR beta sequences from about 200 million T cells. An earlier analysis of roughly 580 of the donors used high-throughput TCR beta sequencing to judge whether each TCR beta V gene segment behaved as functional or pseudogenic. The study combined high-throughput TCR immunosequencing, statistical association of individual TCRs with disease status, and machine learning to predict cytomegalovirus infection status. The genetic ancestry cluster associated with self-reported Caucasian donors included 80% to 90% of the 300 to 450 genotyped donors. The study aimed to test whether cataloging public T cell receptors could reveal signatures of past pathogen exposure. Genome-wide SNP genotypes for about three fifths of the 666 donors were used in a later genetic analysis, which treated that subset as a discovery cohort. Besides the first cohort of more than 650 subjects, a separate validation cohort made up of about 120 different subjects was used. Using immunosequencing, the study profiled T cell repertoires from 666 subjects and related those repertoires to cytomegalovirus serostatus. The number of typed donors differed by locus: about 629-640 for A, B, C, DRB1 and DQB1; approximately 520 for DQA1; about 600 for DPA1; and about 450 for DPB1. Rather than using new phenotypic data, the later analysis identified candidate immune exposures from TCR beta sequences and from how often those sequences occurred across donors. All discovery cohort repertoires had been generated using a single sequencing platform. Donor age, sex, ethnicity and CMV serostatus were collected together with the repertoire data. Among about 360 genotyped donors of the cohort, an average of about 240,000 unique TCR beta nucleotide sequences were sequenced per donor, roughly a sixth of them non-productive. An early release that covered fewer than 800 HLA-typed donors contained approximately 300 gigabases of sequencing data and tens of millions of unique TCR sequences. HLA typing included class I and class II loci at four-digit resolution. To study patterns of TCR occurrence, a later analysis re-analyzed previously published TCR beta repertoires from around 660 donors and added high-resolution HLA genotyping. Roughly five DR-DQ haplotypes were treated as single units for association and clustering because of strong linkage in the cohort.

The cohort was made up of 666 healthy bone marrow donors. All cohort members were sampled while nominally healthy, although unrecorded immune exposures were likely present. The donor was CMV seronegative and was included in the group of 352 seronegative cohort members. A peripheral blood sample was provided by each donor, and peripheral blood mononuclear cells were used for TCR beta sequencing. Genomic DNA extraction from the blood cell samples was performed with the Qiagen DNeasy Blood Extraction Kit. From cysteine to phenylalanine, the CDR3 is 16 amino acids long. The entry retains the CDR3 DNA only, 48 bases that are in frame from base 1. Trimming leaves V shorter by 7 bases and J shorter by 0 bases, with the junction holding 10 bases beyond the gene matches. CDR1 and CDR2 are read off the germline V gene as SNHLY and FYNNEI. Regarding this clone: There is no known antigen for this receptor. No much larger clone is present one base from it, and per-base qualities are unavailable.

What the study reported, not specific to this receptor: Most TCR sequences were observed very rarely across donors, whereas some public TCRs were present in many individuals. Broadly in line with IMGT annotations, most TCR beta V segments showed up in productive rearrangements about 87% or about 30% of the time in an earlier analysis of around 550 of the donors. Linkage disequilibrium might explain the correlated functional status among segregating V segments, but an unknown experimental factor could not be ruled out. The only immune exposure information available for the cohort was CMV serostatus. A later analysis found that HLA-associated TCR beta chains were more clonally expanded and had lower generation probabilities than equally common non-associated chains. When HLA alleles, especially DR and DQ, strongly co-occurred, attributing TCR associations to individual alleles was difficult. The authors suggested that the approach could potentially be extended to other disease states and immunological phenotypes. Three of the identified cytomegalovirus-associated TCR beta chains were confirmed in vitro to be specific for cytomegalovirus antigens. At a false discovery rate of 0.05, a later analysis linked under 20,000 TCR beta sequences to specific HLA alleles. According to a later analysis, parvovirus B19, influenza, CMV and Epstein-Barr virus appeared linked to several top co-occurrence clusters. Sequencing depth was assumed to be roughly uniform across donors in the presence/absence analyses, though that assumption may not hold. Because the 87-base-pair reads could not distinguish some IMGT-functional V segments, including TRBV6-2 and TRBV6-3, those segments were excluded. In both the original and validation cohorts, the classifier was reported to diagnose cytomegalovirus status with high specificity and sensitivity. A further reported finding was that TCR beta sequences accurately predicted the HLA-A and HLA-B alleles for most subjects in the first cohort. The study listed 150 to 200 TCR beta chains as associated with cytomegalovirus. Only TCR beta chains were sequenced in this cohort, and the absence of alpha or paired-chain data limited detectable features. V-gene and J-gene trimming of TCR beta chains was associated with a missense DCLRE1C variant in a later genetic analysis, and the association was replicated in an independent cohort. A later analysis found that most CMV-associated TCR beta chains appeared HLA-restricted, with HLA associations seemingly driven largely by CMV exposure. Because counts were too low, around 18 rarely observed V segments, including chromosome 9 orphons, were left out of the earlier analysis of 500 to 750 of the donors. The sequencing pipeline was judged likely to have produced a cluster of highly shared sequence variants as a technical artifact. HLA typing was unavailable for some donors at each locus, so association tests used only the typed subset. According to a later genetic analysis, donors in an Asian-associated ancestry cluster had fewer N-insertions in productive TCRs than the approximately 650-donor mean. In a later analysis, TCR association rates were found to vary across HLA loci, with the most associated TCRs seen for DRB1 alleles and the fewest for HLA-C alleles.

Library creation used the immunoSEQ multiplex PCR assay. For the multiplex PCR, a mixture combining 60 forward primers for TCR Vbeta segments and 13 reverse primers for TCR Jbeta segments was used. A multiplex PCR assay on genomic DNA amplified the CDR3 region of rearranged TCR beta genes. The Illumina HiSeq System was used to sequence the amplified TCR beta libraries as 87-base-pair reads. In the authors' own workflow: A later analysis tallied some 79 million unique TCR beta chains across the 640 or so repertoires, and around 12 million of those chains were shared by two or more donors. Raw reads were error-corrected and collapsed into unique sequences with a nearest-neighbor algorithm that merged closely related sequences to remove PCR and sequencing errors. CDR3 sequences were aligned to IMGT reference sequences to assign V, D and J gene segments. For a sequence to be retained, a match of at least six nucleotides to both a V gene segment and a J gene segment was required. Rearrangements were called productive when the CDR3 lacked stop codons and stayed in frame with V and J; all others were non-productive. Following IMGT convention, CDR3 was defined as the stretch from the second conserved V-encoded cysteine up to the conserved J-encoded phenylalanine. The earlier analysis of more than 450 of the donors excluded sequences that lacked an unambiguous match to a single V gene segment. An earlier analysis of 450 to 650 of the donors called V segments functional above 56.7% productive rearrangements and segregating when the between-donor standard deviation exceeded 5%. A statistical classification framework was developed to diagnose cytomegalovirus status using the catalog of TCR beta chain sequences. In a later analysis, TCR nucleotide sequences were compared against IMGT/GENE-DB human TR gene sequences so that V and J genes could be assigned. The TCRdist pipeline was used in a later analysis to assign CDR3 sequences and most-parsimonious VDJ recombination scenarios. In a later analysis, each TCR beta chain was defined by its CDR3 amino acid sequence together with its V-gene family, and reads without a unique V-gene family were excluded. A later analysis removed 592 highly shared, low-generation-probability nucleotide sequences to deal with suspected cross-contamination and a sequencing artifact. In a later analysis, a clonal expansion index for each public chain was calculated from normalized within-repertoire ranks of inferred template counts. A later analysis computed generation probabilities with a VDJ recombination model fitted to out-of-frame rearrangements, and checked the results against IGoR. In a later analysis, TCR-TCR, TCR-HLA and TCR-CMV co-occurrence was scored with hypergeometric tests, and a repertoire-size bias correction was applied to TCR pairs. To estimate false discovery rates, a later analysis permuted the HLA or CMV assignments 20 times. A later analysis grouped co-occurring TCRs with DBSCAN, adding TCRdist sequence similarity when clustering within HLA-allele-positive subsets. For co-occurrence clustering, repertoires with fewer than 30,000 or more than 120,000 public chains were excluded, along with about five repertoires with anomalous nucleotide sharing. As stored in TCRdb, this immuneACCESS dataset retains in-frame rearrangements with V and J assigned. A fraction of the clones does not appear; measured against another copy, unresolved V genes explain less than half of the discrepancy, and the remainder lacks a known reason. That table gives V, J and clone size, and the DNA gave D and trimming. The sample yields around 150,000 clones; roughly 78% were counted once. The top ten clones comprise roughly 3% of the sample.

The sequenced sample consisted of PBMCs. The chain is made from TRBV2 and TRBJ1-2; TRBD1 agrees with 8 junctional bases. This TCR was recovered from a woman aged 40 to 49 in good health and CMV-seronegative. The CDR3 corresponds to CASTLNLDRANYGYTF. The nucleotides read TGTGCCAGCACCCTGAACTTGGACAGGGCTAACTATGGCTACACCTTC. Supplemented by the reference TRBV2 and TRBJ1-2 proteins around the CDR3, the complete variable domain is EPEVTQTPSHQVTQMGQEVILRCVPISNHLYFYWYRQILGQKVEFLVSFYNNEISEKSEIFDDQFSVERPDGSNFTLKIRSTKLEDSAMYFCASTLNLDRANYGYTFGSGTRLTVV.